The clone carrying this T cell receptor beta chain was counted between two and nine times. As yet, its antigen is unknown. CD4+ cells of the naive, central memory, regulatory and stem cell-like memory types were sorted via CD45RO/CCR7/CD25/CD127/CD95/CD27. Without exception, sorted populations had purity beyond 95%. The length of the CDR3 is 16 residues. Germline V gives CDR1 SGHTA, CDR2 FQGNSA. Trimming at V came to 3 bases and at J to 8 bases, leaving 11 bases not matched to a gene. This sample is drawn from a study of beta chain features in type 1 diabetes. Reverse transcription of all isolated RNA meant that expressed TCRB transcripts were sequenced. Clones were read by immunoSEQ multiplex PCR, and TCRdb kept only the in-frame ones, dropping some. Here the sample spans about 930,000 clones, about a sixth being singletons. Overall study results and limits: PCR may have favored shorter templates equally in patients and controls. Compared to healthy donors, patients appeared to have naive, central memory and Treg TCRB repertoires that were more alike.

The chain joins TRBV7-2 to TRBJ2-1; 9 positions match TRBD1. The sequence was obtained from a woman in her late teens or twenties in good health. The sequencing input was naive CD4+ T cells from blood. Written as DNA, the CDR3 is TGTGCCAGCAGCTTTCGGGGGACAGGGTCCCTTTATGAGCAGTTCTTC. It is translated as CASSFRGTGSLYEQFF.